The present T cell receptor (beta chain) was sequenced within a study of identical twins. The study's findings and limits: Zero-insertion analyses could be partly confounded by invariant MAIT and iNKT cells.

This CDR3 comprises 14 residues. Losses at the gene ends were 10 bases for V and 2 bases for J; bases not matched to a gene: 8. Turning to this clonotype: Antigen unknown.

TCRdb re-derived calls from the 5' RACE reads in MiXCR, one entry per CDR3 protein. The sample lists about 720,000 distinct CDR3 sequences, around a sixth occurring once. Separately, the same data were catalogued under a study of T cells expressing NK-cell markers.

This sequence joins TRBV12-3 or TRBV12-4 and TRBJ2-1, with TRBD1 matching over 7 bases. Material: PBMCs. This TCR came from a young woman in good health. Here the CDR3 DNA reads TGTGCCATCTCTGAGGGGGCTACCTACAATGAGCAGTTCTTC. Translating it yields CAISEGATYNEQFF.